These 6 T cell receptor beta chains share one sample of origin, sequenced in a study of shared clonotypes between healthy human individuals (dated by TCRdb to the early 2020s). Library generation was performed with the immunoSEQ multiplex PCR assay. TCRdb retrieved this table from immuneACCESS and kept in-frame rearrangements only. Not all clones are present; in checked studies, unresolved V genes account for under half, and no reason is known for the remainder. The sample table contains about 1.5 million clones; only one count was recorded for approximately 98% of them. Roughly 0.42% of the sample lies in the top ten. Sequencing was carried out using naive CD4+ T cells sorted from blood. Per the publication, the cell subset or site label means: CD45RA+ positively selected. Receptor source: a man younger than 45 in good health.

The rearrangement joins TRBV27 to TRBJ2-7; possibly TRBD1 or TRBD2 for D (5 bases each). Germline loops: CDR1 MNHEY, CDR2 SMNVEV (reference sequence). The CDR3 runs to 15 residues. Deletions cut 5 bases from V and 4 bases from J, with 18 bases between. CDR3 protein: CASSLRDPDVYEQYF. DNA of the CDR3: TGTGCCAGCAGTCTCCGGGACCCGGATGTTTACGAGCAGTACTTC.

In its sample, this clone was seen once. V is TRBV11-2 and J is TRBJ2-5; 8 nucleotides agree with TRBD2. Unmatched junction bases numbered 6, after V lost 5 bases and J lost 1 base. Germline assignment: CDR1 SGHAT and CDR2 FQNNGV. CDR3 size: 15 residues. The CDR3 protein is CASSPGLAPQETQYF. The CDR3 bases are TGTGCCAGCAGCCCAGGACTAGCCCCCCAAGAGACCCAGTACTTC.

The chain combines TRBV10-3 with TRBJ2-5, with TRBD1 matching over 8 bases. This CDR3 region has 14 residues. The germline V gene has CDR1 ENHRY and CDR2 SYGVKD. Losses at the gene ends were 7 bases for V and 0 bases for J; bases not matched to a gene: 4. For the CDR3, the DNA is TGTGCCATCACTCCGGGACAGGACCAAGAGACCCAGTACTTC. Translating gives CAITPGQDQETQYF.

The V gene is TRBV28, the J gene TRBJ2-2; 8 bases fit TRBD1. This CDR3 contains 14 residues. Germline lookup yields CDR1 MDHEN and CDR2 SYDVKM. V lost 7 bases and J lost 3; bases outside the gene matches: 4. The chain's CDR3 is CASTQTGDTGELFF. Here the CDR3 DNA reads TGTGCCAGCACCCAGACAGGGGACACCGGGGAGCTGTTTTTT.

This chain joins TRBV9 and TRBJ2-7; 7 bases match TRBD2. The CDR3 runs 14 residues. CDR1 is SGDLS and CDR2 is YYNGEE in the germline V gene. J lost 4 bases, V lost 3 bases, and 7 bases had no gene match. The CDR3 sequence is CASSAGLVGYEQYF. CDR3 DNA: TGTGCCAGCAGCGCCGGACTAGTGGGGTACGAGCAGTACTTC.

The J gene is TRBJ1-2, the V gene TRBV7-8; TRBD1 aligns across 7 bases. V was clipped by 0 bases and J by 2 bases; unmatched bases: 6. This CDR3 comprises 16 residues. The V gene's germline CDR1 is SGHVS and CDR2 FQNEAQ. The CDR3 DNA reads TGTGCCAGCAGCTTAGCGCGGGACAGCCTAAACTATGGCTACACCTTC. As protein: CASSLARDSLNYGYTF.